This T cell receptor (beta chain) was sequenced during a study of T cells after yellow fever vaccination. Study as a whole: The SMART-Seq v4 Ultra Low Input method served to prepare the low-cell-number fractions. Study conclusions and caveats: Clonotypes found in both CD4 and CD8 compartments made up a small share. Subsequent booster samples again held most clones from primary vaccination (roughly 95% CD4, roughly 90% CD8). Within FACS-sorted repertoires, abundant clonotypes contaminating from the bulk population could be present.

This clonotype was counted between two and nine times. The antigen remains undetermined. MiXCR, applied by TCRdb to the 5' RACE reads, yields one record per CDR3 protein. The repertoire holds about 300,000 distinct CDR3 sequences, with less than 9.5% as singletons. V gave up 5 bases and J gave up 2 bases, with 10 bases separating them. There are 13 residues in the CDR3. Germline CDR1 and CDR2: SGHTA and FQGNSA. The V call is TRBV7-2, the J call TRBJ2-7, with D tentatively TRBD1 or TRBD2 (5 bases each). Sequences were derived from CD4+ T cells sorted from PBMCs, sampled 5 days after the yellow fever booster vaccination. The receptor was derived from a man between 18 and 29 years old who received the YFV17D yellow fever vaccine. The CDR3 sequence is CASSKVGPYEQYF. The CDR3 DNA is TGTGCCAGCAGCAAGGTGGGACCCTACGAGCAGTACTTC.